The source of this T cell receptor (beta chain) is a study of T cells in Graves' hyperthyroidism and ophthalmopathy (dated by TCRdb to between 2017 and 2020). Some background on the complete study: Peripheral blood samples were taken at the time of initial diagnosis, prior to any treatment. Whether ophthalmopathy could be predicted prospectively was tested in an independent validation cohort made up of about 20 hyperthyroidism patients plus 17 patients who later progressed to ophthalmopathy. According to the paper, TCR Vbeta CDR3 sequencing was carried out on some 140 peripheral blood samples, which came from fewer than 50 ophthalmopathy, about 75 hyperthyroidism and roughly 17 progressor patients. A discovery cohort of roughly 100 patients, 43 with Graves' ophthalmopathy and about 58 with stable Graves' hyperthyroidism, was used to find distinguishing TCR V-J signatures. The study also compared thyroid tissue and blood T-cell repertoires from five or six Graves' hyperthyroidism patients. For training and testing, the roughly 93 patients in the discovery cohort were randomly divided in a 7:3 ratio. After sampling, hyperthyroidism patients received methimazole starting at 30 mg daily, and ophthalmopathy patients received high-dose intravenous methylprednisolone. Study-level results and caveats: No statistical method was used to set the sample size in advance, and investigators knew the group allocation. Most expanded thyroid clonotypes (frequency above 0.001) were also found in blood, which suggests that blood repertoires may mirror thyroid immune responses. Ophthalmopathy was separated from stable hyperthyroidism by a 13 V-J signature model, with around 90% sensitivity and roughly 81% specificity obtained in cross-validation and 80%/75% obtained in testing. In validation, the model predicted progression to ophthalmopathy with 55% to 71% sensitivity and roughly 72% specificity, a median of approximately 6.5 months before onset.

Graves' hyperthyroidism was defined as stable when no progression to ophthalmopathy occurred over 18 months of follow-up. The hyperthyroidism patients were between 18 and 65 years old and newly diagnosed, with a disease duration of less than 2 months. Any patient with an uncontrolled infection, another autoimmune disease, pregnancy or lactation was excluded. Diagnoses relied on clinical symptoms, serum thyroxine and TRAb, thyroid ultrasound and orbital computed tomography. PBMCs were isolated from about 9.1 ml of fresh peripheral blood by Ficoll-Paque density gradient centrifugation. Trizol reagent was used to extract total RNA, and RNA quality was then checked on an Agilent 2100 Bioanalyzer. The germline V gene (reference sequence) supplies CDR1 LNHDA and CDR2 SQIVND. The CDR3 goes from the cysteine to the phenylalanine over 12 residues. Only CDR3 DNA is held: 36 bases, read in frame from base 1. V is reduced by 7 bases and J by 5 bases, leaving a spacing of 11 bases between them.

Details on this clonotype: Its target antigen remains unknown. No much larger clonotype is one base removed from it; base qualities were not supplied.

Amplification of TCR beta CDR3 regions was carried out from RNA transcripts. The first round of RT-PCR for the TCR CDR3 was performed with the HTBI primer set and the Qiagen OneStep RT-PCR kit. The libraries were constructed in a second round of multiplex PCR and then size-selected and purified. The libraries were sequenced on an Illumina HiSeq2000 using paired-end 100 bp reads. As for the original processing: SOAPnuke was used to process the raw data, removing reads that contained adapters or uncalled bases, had a mean Phred below 15, or lacked an exact match to the constant primer or identifier. High-quality paired reads were merged using COPE v1.2.5, and each unique nucleotide sequence was defined as a clonotype. Clonotypes were aligned to IMGT TRBV, TRBD and TRBJ reference segments using MiTCR v1.1. The analysis included only V-J combinations with a frequency above 0.0001, which together covered 99% to 99.2% of the repertoires. A TCS score was defined as the ratio between F50 (clonal expansion) and ExV (chaos), using BLOSUM62-based TCRdist between CDR3 peptides within each V-J. Welch's t-statistics and random forest reduced around 520 V-J features to fewer than 15, which were used in a naive Bayes classifier (R e1071). Thyroid-blood repertoire similarity was quantified with the Morisita-Horn index. TCRdb ran its own pipeline on the public reads, namely fastp trimming at Q25 and MiXCR clone calling, and kept in-frame beta chains. When rows share a CDR3 protein, they turn into one entry using the most common DNA and genes. Clone size and V and J calls follow TCRdb, not the original study. This sample comprises hundreds of thousands of distinct CDR3 sequences, over 35% of them detected only once. The ten largest clonotypes hold 8% to 9% of the sample.

The receptor chain draws on TRBV19 and TRBJ2-5; matching of 5 bases hints at TRBD2 as the D gene. The sequencing sample was made of blood. The source of this sequence is a man between 18 and 35 years old with Graves' hyperthyroidism. CDR3 protein: CASKGVGETQYF. The nucleotides are TGTGCCAGTAAGGGAGTCGGCGAGACCCAGTACTTC.